The 8 T cell receptor beta chains below were found in one sample sequenced in a study of T cell repertoires in cytomegalovirus infection. TCRdb used MiXCR to reprocess the reads, holding one entry per CDR3 protein. The sample consists of 350,000 to 550,000 distinct CDR3 sequences, 25% to 40% of them appearing once. Sequencing input: PBMCs. The origin of the receptors is a human donor in good health (CMV status not recorded). Some clones in this sample may be carry-over from other donors' samples.

This clonotype was counted a few times. The V gene is TRBV19, the J gene TRBJ2-1; 9 bases agree with TRBD2. The junction had 10 bases not matched to a gene; V was cut back by 3 bases and J by 10 bases. CDR3 length equals 15 residues. The germline V gene has CDR1 LNHDA and CDR2 SQIVND (reference sequence). The CDR3 DNA reads as TGTGCCAGTAGTATTATGTCGCGGGGGGGCCACGAGCAGTTCTTC. Translation: CASSIMSRGGHEQFF.

This clonotype was seen only a few times. The chain carries TRBV24-1 and TRBJ1-2; 7 nucleotides align to TRBD1. The J segment lost 5 bases and the V segment lost 10 bases, leaving 9 bases of the junction unmatched. The CDR3 has 13 residues. The germline V gene encodes CDR1 KGHDR and CDR2 SFDVKD. In DNA form, the CDR3 reads TGTGCCACGAACAGGGGCCACGGATATGGCTACACCTTC. Encoded protein: CATNRGHGYGYTF.

This clonotype was detected a few times. The chain has TRBV27 and TRBJ1-4; D is possibly TRBD1 (5 bases). V was shortened by 6 bases and J by 8 bases, with 22 bases between the two germline ends. Germline loops: CDR1 MNHEY, CDR2 SMNVEV (reference sequence). This CDR3 spans 16 amino acids. CDR3 sequence (DNA): TGTGCCAGCAGACCCGGAGGGGACCCTACTCAAGAAAAACTGTTTTTT. Translated, it gives CASRPGGDPTQEKLFF.

Many counts were recorded for this clonotype. The chain links TRBV28 to TRBJ1-6; a possible D gene is TRBD1 (5 bases). This CDR3 is built from 13 residues. Germline V CDR1 and CDR2: MDHEN, SYDVKM. V lost 8 bases and J 7 bases, leaving 12 bases between the germline ends. CDR3 protein: CASRDQQNSPLHF. DNA for the CDR3: TGTGCCAGCCGGGACCAGCAGAATTCACCCCTCCACTTT.

The chain uses TRBV19 and TRBJ2-5; D is ambiguous. This CDR3 is 14 amino acids long. Trimming pared 3 bases from V and 3 bases from J, leaving 11 bases between. In germline, CDR1 is LNHDA, CDR2 SQIVND (reference sequence). CDR3 DNA: TGTGCCAGTAGTATCAAATGGGTTGAAGAGACCCAGTACTTC. The encoded protein is CASSIKWVEETQYF. The full variable domain, its missing parts supplied by reference TRBV19 and TRBJ2-5, is DGGITQSPKYLFRKEGQNVTLSCEQNLNHDAMYWYRQDPGQGLRLIYYSQIVNDFQKGDIAEGYSVSREKKESFPLTVTSAQKNPTAFYLCASSIKWVEETQYFGPGTRLLVL.

CDR3 DNA sequence: TGTGCCAGCAGCCAGGAACTTACCACAGATACGCAGTATTTT. As protein: CASSQELTTDTQYF. This rearrangement joins TRBV7-9 to TRBJ2-3; D is unresolved. Per germline, CDR1 SEHNR and CDR2 FQNEAQ (reference sequence). The CDR3 has 14 residues. V was trimmed by 5 bases and J by 2 bases, leaving 11 bases between them.

The V gene is TRBV9, the J gene TRBJ2-3, with 9 nucleotides matching TRBD2. CDR1 and CDR2 (germline): SGDLS, YYNGEE. The CDR3 consists of 15 residues. The V gene end was trimmed by 5 bases and the J gene end by 3 bases; junction bases not matched to a gene: 7. The CDR3 nucleotides are TGTGCCAGCAGTGCGGGACTAGCTCGAACAGATACGCAGTATTTT. Protein sequence: CASSAGLARTDTQYF.

The rearrangement uses TRBV23-1 and TRBJ1-5, with TRBD1 matching 10 bases. TRBV23-1 qualifies as an ORF whose function is uncertain. CDR3 length: 17 amino acids. Germline trimming cut 4 bases from V and 1 base from J; bases unmatched to any gene: 7. The CDR3 DNA is TGCGCCAGCAGTCCTCCGGGGGACAGGGGCAGCAATCAGCCCCAGCATTTT. This sequence encodes CASSPPGDRGSNQPQHF.